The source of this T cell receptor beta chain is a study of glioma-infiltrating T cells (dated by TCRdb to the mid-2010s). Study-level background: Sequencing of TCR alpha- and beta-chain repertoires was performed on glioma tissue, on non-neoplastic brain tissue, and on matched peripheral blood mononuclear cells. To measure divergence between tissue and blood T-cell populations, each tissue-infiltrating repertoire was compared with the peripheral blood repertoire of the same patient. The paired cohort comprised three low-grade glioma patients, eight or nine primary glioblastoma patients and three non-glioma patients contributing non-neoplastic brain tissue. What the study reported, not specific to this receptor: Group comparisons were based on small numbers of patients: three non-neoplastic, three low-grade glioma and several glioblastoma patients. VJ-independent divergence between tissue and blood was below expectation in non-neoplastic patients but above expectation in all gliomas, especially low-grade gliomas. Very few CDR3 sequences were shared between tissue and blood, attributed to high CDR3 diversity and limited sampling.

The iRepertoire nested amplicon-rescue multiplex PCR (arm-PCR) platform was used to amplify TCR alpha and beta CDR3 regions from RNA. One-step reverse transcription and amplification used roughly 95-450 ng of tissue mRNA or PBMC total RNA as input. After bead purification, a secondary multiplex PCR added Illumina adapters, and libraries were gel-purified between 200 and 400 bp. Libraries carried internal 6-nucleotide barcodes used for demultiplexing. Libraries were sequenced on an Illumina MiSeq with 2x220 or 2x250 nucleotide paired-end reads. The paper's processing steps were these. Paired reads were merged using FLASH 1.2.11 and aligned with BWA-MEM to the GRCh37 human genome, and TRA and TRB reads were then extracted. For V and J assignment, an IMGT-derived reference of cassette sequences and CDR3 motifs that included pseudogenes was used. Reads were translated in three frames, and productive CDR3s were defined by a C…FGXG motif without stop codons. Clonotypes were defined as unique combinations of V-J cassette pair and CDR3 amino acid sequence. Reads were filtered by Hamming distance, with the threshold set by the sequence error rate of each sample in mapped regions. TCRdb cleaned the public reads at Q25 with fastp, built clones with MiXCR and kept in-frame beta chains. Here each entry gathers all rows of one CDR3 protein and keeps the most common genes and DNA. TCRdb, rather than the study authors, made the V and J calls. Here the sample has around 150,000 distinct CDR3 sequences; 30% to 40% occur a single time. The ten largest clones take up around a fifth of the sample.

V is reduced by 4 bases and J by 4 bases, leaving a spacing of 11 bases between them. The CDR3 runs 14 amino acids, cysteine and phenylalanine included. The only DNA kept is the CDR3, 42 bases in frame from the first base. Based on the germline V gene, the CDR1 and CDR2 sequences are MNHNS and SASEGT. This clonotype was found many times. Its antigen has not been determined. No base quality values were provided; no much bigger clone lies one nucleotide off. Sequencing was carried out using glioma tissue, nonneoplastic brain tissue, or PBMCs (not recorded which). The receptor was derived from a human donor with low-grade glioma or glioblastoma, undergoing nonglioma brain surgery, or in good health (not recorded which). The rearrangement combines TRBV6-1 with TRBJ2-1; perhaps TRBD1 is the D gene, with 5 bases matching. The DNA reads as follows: TGTGCCAGCAGTGTAGGACACATTTACAATGAGCAGTTCTTC. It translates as CASSVGHIYNEQFF.